These 26 T cell receptor beta chains came from one sample sequenced in a study of PD-1 blockade in classical Hodgkin lymphoma. No patient escaped relapse after autologous stem cell transplantation, and brentuximab vedotin exposure varied. Method: immunoSEQ multiplex PCR; TCRdb's copy keeps in-frame clones and lacks some. The table has around 50,000 clones, less than 95% seen once. Source: peripheral blood mononuclear cells (PBMCs), taken before the second cycle of nivolumab. The receptors shown here come from a human donor with classical Hodgkin lymphoma.

V usage is TRBV27 and J usage is TRBJ2-7; 9 positions match TRBD2. Germline V gene lookup returns CDR1 MNHEY and CDR2 SMNVEV (reference sequence). The CDR3 sequence is 17 residues long. Trimming cost V 5 bases and J 5 bases; bases outside gene matches: 16. The CDR3 here is CASSPIAGEPKVDEQYF. As DNA, the CDR3 is TGTGCCAGCAGTCCTATAGCGGGAGAACCCAAAGTCGACGAGCAGTACTTC.

The chain carries TRBV9 and TRBJ2-3, with a tentative D call TRBD2 (7 bases). V shed 2 bases and J shed 0 bases, with 13 bases lying between them. The germline CDR1 and CDR2 sequences are SGDLS and YYNGEE. The CDR3 is 16 amino acids. CDR3 DNA sequence: TGTGCCAGCAGCGTTGGGCGGGGGCTAAGCACAGATACGCAGTATTTT. Translating it yields CASSVGRGLSTDTQYF.

The chain couples TRBV7-9 to TRBJ2-1; D possibly corresponds to TRBD2 (5 bases). Trimming took off 1 base at V and 13 bases at J, with 14 bases between the two ends. This CDR3 has 13 residues. CDR1 is SEHNR and CDR2 is FQNEAQ in the germline V gene (reference sequence). DNA for the CDR3: TGTGCCAGCAGCTTAGGTGACGGGGTGGGCCAGTTCTTC. Protein sequence: CASSLGDGVGQFF.

This clone was seen a few times. The chain recombines TRBV9 with TRBJ2-6, with D perhaps TRBD1 or TRBD2 (6 bases each). This CDR3 is 16 amino acids long. V was clipped by 0 bases and J by 5 bases, with 12 bases between them. Germline CDR1 and CDR2: SGDLS and YYNGEE. DNA for the CDR3: TGTGCCAGCAGCGTAGCCGGGGGCGCTAGGGCCAACGTCCTGACTTTC. Its translation is CASSVAGGARANVLTF.

The chain is built from TRBV5-1 and TRBJ2-7; D gene ambiguous. Germline CDR1 reads SGHRS; CDR2 reads YFSETQ. This CDR3 region has 14 residues. V gave up 0 bases and J gave up 3 bases, with 10 bases separating them. CDR3 in DNA: TGCGCCAGCAGCTTGGAAGGCAGCCTCTACGAGCAGTACTTC. It yields the protein CASSLEGSLYEQYF.

The chain couples TRBV5-4 to TRBJ2-3; D tentatively reads TRBD1 or TRBD2 (6 bases each). CDR3 length: 15 residues. V lost 4 bases and J 4 bases, leaving 16 bases between the germline ends. Germline V gene sequence: CDR1 SGHNT, CDR2 YYREEE (reference sequence). DNA of the CDR3: TGTGCCAGCAGCCCTCCCGGGGGACATGCAGATACGCAGTATTTT. Protein sequence: CASSPPGGHADTQYF.

This clone was counted once. This chain links TRBV29-1 with TRBJ2-7; tentative D call: TRBD1 (6 bases). This CDR3 is 13 amino acids long. Germline loops: CDR1 SQVTM, CDR2 ANQGSEA. The V gene lost 6 bases and the J gene lost 3 bases, with 15 bases spanning the gap. In DNA, the CDR3 is TGCAGCGTCCGGGACACCGAGGTCTACGAGCAGTACTTC. Protein product: CSVRDTEVYEQYF.

The chain recombines TRBV5-4 with TRBJ2-1; 13 bases match TRBD2. Trimming took 4 bases from V and 7 from J; bases not matched to a gene: 8. Germline V gene lookup returns CDR1 SGHNT and CDR2 YYREEE (reference sequence). CDR3 length: 16 residues. This CDR3 reads CASSGPTSGRENEQFF. CDR3 bases: TGTGCCAGCAGCGGACCCACTAGCGGGAGGGAGAATGAGCAGTTCTTC.

The chain couples TRBV4-3 to TRBJ1-4; D not certain. Trimming stripped 4 bases from V and 0 bases from J, with 9 bases between. From germline, CDR1 is LGHNA and CDR2 YSLEER. The length of the CDR3 is 15 residues. The CDR3 here is CASSPSGATNEKLFF. CDR3 coding DNA: TGCGCCAGCAGCCCCAGCGGAGCAACTAATGAAAAACTGTTTTTT.

The chain employs TRBV6-5 and TRBJ1-5, with TRBD1 identical over 8 bases. The CDR3 has 14 amino acids. V gave up 6 bases and J gave up 8 bases; unmatched junction bases: 9. Germline V gives CDR1 MNHEY, CDR2 SVGAGI. CDR3 coding DNA: TGTGCCAGCAGCCACACAGGGGGGGGGAAGCCCCAGCATTTT. It translates to CASSHTGGGKPQHF.

The chain has TRBV28 and TRBJ2-7, with D maybe TRBD1 (5 bases). This CDR3 has 15 residues. The germline V gene has CDR1 MDHEN and CDR2 SYDVKM. The germline V and J ends were trimmed by 3 bases and 2 bases, with 14 bases remaining between them. The CDR3 DNA sequence: TGTGCCAGCAGTTTCACGGACACCCAGACCTACGAGCAGTACTTC. It yields the protein CASSFTDTQTYEQYF.

The V gene is TRBV19, the J gene TRBJ2-1, with D perhaps TRBD1 (7 bases). The CDR3 has 14 amino acids. Between the trimmed V and J ends, which lost 6 bases and 8 bases, there was a span of 17 bases. Looked up from germline, CDR1 is LNHDA and CDR2 is SQIVND (reference sequence). The CDR3 region has the DNA TGTGCCAGTAGGAAAGGAGGGGGCTGGGATGAGCAGTTCTTC. It is translated as CASRKGGGWDEQFF.

The chain joins TRBV6-6 to TRBJ1-1; D unresolved. Germline CDR1 MNHNY, CDR2 SVGAGI (reference sequence). The V end lost 2 bases, the J end lost 7 bases, and 11 bases lay between the germline ends. This CDR3 contains 13 residues. The CDR3 here is CASSYPQVGEAFF. The DNA for the CDR3 is TGTGCCAGCAGTTACCCCCAGGTCGGTGAAGCTTTCTTT.

The CDR3 DNA is TGTGCCAGCAGCGCCGAATGGGGAGATACGCAGTATTTT. Translation: CASSAEWGDTQYF. The gene calls are TRBV9 and TRBJ2-3; no clear D. This CDR3 has 13 residues. The V gene's germline CDR1 is SGDLS and CDR2 YYNGEE. V was pared by 3 bases and J by 5 bases, with 10 bases between.

The CDR3 sequence is CASSLPVLAGGNEQFF. CDR3 nucleotide sequence: TGTGCCAGCAGCTTACCCGTTCTAGCGGGGGGGAATGAGCAGTTCTTC. The chain uses TRBV7-9 and TRBJ2-1; TRBD2 agrees at 12 bases. Losses at the gene ends were 2 bases for V and 7 bases for J; bases not matched to a gene: 6. Germline V CDR1 and CDR2: SEHNR, FQNEAQ (reference sequence). This CDR3 is built from 16 residues.

CDR3: CASSLLAVGTDTQYF. The CDR3 DNA is TGCGCCAGCAGCTTATTAGCGGTGGGCACAGATACGCAGTATTTT. The genes are TRBV5-1 and TRBJ2-3; a weak D match, TRBD2 (6 bases). From germline, CDR1 is SGHRS and CDR2 YFSETQ. The CDR3 contains 15 residues. Deletions cut 2 bases from V and 1 base from J, with 11 bases between.

The rearrangement links TRBV7-9 to TRBJ2-7; 11 nucleotides line up with TRBD2. The germline V gene encodes CDR1 SEHNR and CDR2 FQNEAQ (reference sequence). The CDR3 length is 17 residues. Trimming at V came to 5 bases and at J to 3 bases, leaving 12 bases not matched to a gene. This CDR3 is CASSPGPSGGSNYEQYF. The DNA of the CDR3 is TGTGCCAGCAGCCCCGGCCCTAGCGGGGGGTCGAACTACGAGCAGTACTTC.

The V and J genes are TRBV30 and TRBJ2-3; no reliable D call. This CDR3 has 14 amino acids. With 0 bases removed from V and 0 bases from J, the gap between germline ends came to 7 bases. Germline V gives CDR1 GTSNPN, CDR2 SVGIG (reference sequence). CDR3 coding DNA: TGTGCCTGGAGTGTTTTAGGTAGCACAGATACGCAGTATTTT. It translates to CAWSVLGSTDTQYF.

The V gene is TRBV5-6, the J gene TRBJ2-2; D remains unclear. V shed 0 bases and J shed 5 bases, with 14 bases lying between them. This CDR3 has 16 residues. CDR1 is SGHDT and CDR2 is YYEEEE in the germline V gene. In DNA form, the CDR3 reads TGTGCCAGCAGCTTGGCGGCACCTTACCGGACCGGGGAGCTGTTTTTT. Translating gives CASSLAAPYRTGELFF. Complete variable domain (other parts from reference TRBV5-6 and TRBJ2-2): DAGVTQSPTHLIKTRGQQVTLRCSPKSGHDTVSWYQQALGQGPQFIFQYYEEEERQRGNFPDRFSGHQFPNYSSELNVNALLLGDSALYLCASSLAAPYRTGELFFGEGSRLTVL.

V gene TRBV7-8 combines with J gene TRBJ1-6, with no clear D. Per the germline V gene, CDR1 is SGHVS and CDR2 is FQNEAQ. The CDR3 is made up of 14 amino acids. V dropped 0 bases and J dropped 9 bases, with 9 bases sitting between them. The CDR3 nucleotides read TGTGCCAGCAGCTTAGCAGGGAATCTTTCACCCCTCCACTTT. Its protein is CASSLAGNLSPLHF. Together with reference TRBV7-8 and TRBJ1-6, the CDR3 gives the full variable domain: GAGVSQSPRYKVAKRGQDVALRCDPISGHVSLFWYQQALGQGPEFLTYFQNEAQLDKSGLPSDRFFAERPEGSVSTLKIQRTQQEDSAVYLCASSLAGNLSPLHFGNGTRLTVT.

The chain recombines TRBV10-3 with TRBJ2-3, with TRBD2 identical over 10 bases. Germline assignment: CDR1 ENHRY and CDR2 SYGVKD. The CDR3 runs to 16 residues. The ends lost 2 bases at V and 2 bases at J; junction bases unmatched: 4. The chain's CDR3 is CAISEGSGGFTDTQYF. CDR3 in DNA: TGTGCCATCAGTGAGGGTAGCGGGGGGTTCACAGATACGCAGTATTTT.

The rearrangement joins TRBV9 to TRBJ2-5; D is undetermined. CDR3 length: 15 amino acids. The V and J ends lost 3 bases and 3 bases respectively, with 15 bases between them. Germline V lookup: CDR1 SGDLS, CDR2 YYNGEE. The CDR3 DNA follows: TGTGCCAGCAGCGGGGGTCGAATAGGGAAAGAGACCCAGTACTTC. Translated, it gives CASSGGRIGKETQYF.

CDR3 bases: TGTGCCAGCAGTTTAAGCGGGGTCCCCGCTAACTATGGCTACACCTTC. Amino acids: CASSLSGVPANYGYTF. The chain uses TRBV28 and TRBJ1-2, with D unresolved. From germline, CDR1 is MDHEN and CDR2 SYDVKM. The CDR3 sequence is 16 residues long. Trimming took 2 bases from V and 0 from J, leaving 13 bases between them.

The chain combines TRBV30 with TRBJ1-1, with D maybe TRBD1 (6 bases). This CDR3 contains 14 residues. From germline, CDR1 is GTSNPN and CDR2 SVGIG (reference sequence). Between the trimmed V and J ends, which lost 3 bases and 6 bases, there was a span of 17 bases. The CDR3 region is CAWSLVGGFAEAFF. CDR3 in DNA: TGTGCCTGGAGCTTAGTAGGGGGGTTTGCTGAAGCTTTCTTT.

The gene calls are TRBV6-1 and TRBJ2-7; a possible D gene is TRBD2 (5 bases). Looked up from germline, CDR1 is MNHNS and CDR2 is SASEGT. V gave up 4 bases and J gave up 4 bases, with 20 bases separating them. This CDR3 is built from 16 residues. The CDR3 reads CASSAGSHTMVYEQYF. In DNA form, the CDR3 reads TGTGCCAGCAGTGCGGGGTCTCACACAATGGTGTACGAGCAGTACTTC.

The chain has TRBV25-1 and TRBJ2-5, with D unresolved. V lost 3 bases to trimming and J lost 5 bases, with 7 bases between them. This CDR3 is 12 amino acids long. Germline loops: CDR1 MGHDK, CDR2 SYGVNS. The CDR3 bases are TGTGCCAGCAGTGACCCCTGGGAGACCCAGTACTTC. Translating it yields CASSDPWETQYF.